This entry concerns a single T cell receptor (beta chain). MiXCR was used by TCRdb to re-call the PCR reads. The sample lists roughly 33,000 clones; more than 15% were seen once. This entry belongs to a study of metastatic and nonmetastatic thyroid tumors. The CDR3 sequence is 15 residues long. Germline loops: CDR1 MGHRA, CDR2 YSYEKL. The ends were cut back, 4 bases at V and 5 bases at J, with 17 bases in the middle. Every patient was untreated before thyroid surgery. The TCR originated in a female donor with papillary thyroid cancer or a benign thyroid nodule (not recorded which). Some clones in this sample may be carry-over from other donors' samples. Specimen: blood. This chain joins TRBV4-1 and TRBJ2-5; D perhaps matches TRBD2 (6 bases). The CDR3: CASSPGRGFGETQYF. CDR3 DNA sequence: TGCGCCAGCAGCCCCGGGAGAGGGTTCGGGGAGACCCAGTACTTC.